This TCR beta chain was recorded in a study of T cell repertoires in cytomegalovirus infection. Study background: The study used recently identified HLA-C-restricted and well-studied HLA-B-restricted CMV epitopes. CMV infection plus the matching HLA type was flagged by public TCR beta signatures. Study observations and caveats: The study identified carriers of CMV plus the relevant HLA from cumulative public TCR beta family frequency. Across the ex vivo response, the dominant clonotypes were HLA-C-restricted CMV-specific TCR beta clonotypes.

In this sample, this clonotype turned up once. Its antigen is still unknown. TCRdb called the reads again in MiXCR, with one record for every CDR3 protein. Of more than 300,000 distinct CDR3 sequences listed, about 35% are singletons. This clonotype was obtained from a human donor in good health (CMV status not recorded). Some clones in this sample may be carry-over from other donors' samples. The sequencing used cultured PBMCs, collected from culture after CMV antigen stimulation.

The CDR3 DNA reads TGCGCCAGCAGCCCCGGGGCCAGTTTCACCGGGGAGCTGTTTTTT. Translation gives CASSPGASFTGELFF. The rearrangement uses TRBV4-1 and TRBJ2-2, with D perhaps TRBD1 or TRBD2 (5 bases each). CDR1 is MGHRA, CDR2 YSYEKL, per germline. The V end lost 4 bases, the J end lost 4 bases, and 13 bases lay between the germline ends. The CDR3 covers 15 residues.